The T cell receptor (beta chain) described here comes from a study of T cell clonality in common variable immunodeficiency. This clone appeared many times. The CDR3 goes on 3 residues after the read ends, and that part is filled in from the germline J gene. Other DNA sequences in the same sample also yield this CDR3. The table came from immunoSEQ multiplex PCR; TCRdb's copy has only in-frame clones and leaves some out. Altogether more than 55,000 clones were found in the sample, and no singletons occur. Germline CDR1 is SQVTM and CDR2 is ANQGSEA. The trim removed 6 bases at V and 2 bases at J, leaving 3 bases unmatched. The CDR3 totals 12 residues.

This TCR was sampled from a person aged 18 to 70 in good health. Sequenced input: peripheral blood mononuclear cells. The chain couples TRBV29-1 to TRBJ2-5, with 7 nucleotides matching TRBD1. The chain's CDR3 is CSVGQRQETQYF. CDR3 bases read: TGCAGCGTGGGACAGCGACAAGAGACC. The full variable domain, its missing parts supplied by reference TRBV29-1 and TRBJ2-5, is SAVISQKPSRDICQRGTSLTIQCQVDSQVTMMFWYRQQPGQSLTLIATANQGSEATYESGFVIDKFPISRPNLTFSTLTVSNMSPEDSSIYLCSVGQRQETQYFGPGTRLLVL.